These T cell receptor beta chains were read from a single sample in a study of blood T cell repertoires in COVID-19. Sequencing was performed with immunoSEQ multiplex PCR; in TCRdb, only in-frame clones are kept and a portion is missing. The sample has under 150,000 clones; around 83% are singletons. Specimen: peripheral blood. The receptors come from a man aged 35 to 55 with acute or convalescent COVID-19. Each CDR3 is given without its conserved first and last residue. Clone sizes are given selectively: once, few, many, or a class where the clone is expanded.

J,V,size,CDR3
TRBJ2-1,TRBV11-2,NA,ASSSVPRQGINEQF
TRBJ2-5,TRBV3-1/TRBV3-2,NA,ASSQFGEKETQY
TRBJ1-1,TRBV12-3/TRBV12-4,NA,ASSAGGTEAF
TRBJ2-2,TRBV11-3,NA,ASSGPRTGAPRELF
TRBJ1-1,TRBV15,NA,ATSSSLRWAGAF
TRBJ1-2,TRBV21-1,NA,ASSNGDQGADYGYT
TRBJ1-1,TRBV9,NA,ASSSGTGEAF
TRBJ1-1,TRBV11-2,NA,ASSLAPFAGPKAF
TRBJ2-3,TRBV2,NA,ASRTGTSTDTQY
TRBJ2-1,TRBV4-3,NA,ASSQGNRGGDSIEQF
TRBJ2-2,TRBV6-4,few,ASSQANTGELF
TRBJ2-7,TRBV4-1,NA,ASSQGVGGTSYEQY
TRBJ2-3,TRBV30,NA,AWSVGDTQY
TRBJ1-1,TRBV4-1,NA,ASSQGLLSSINTEAF
TRBJ2-7,TRBV7-2,NA,ASSLLGSGGPSSYEQY
TRBJ1-2,TRBV5-4,NA,ASSLALGQGVDGYT
TRBJ2-1,TRBV9,NA,ASSVASVAGDNEQF
TRBJ2-3,TRBV7-9,NA,ASSQQDTQY
TRBJ2-5,TRBV12-3/TRBV12-4,NA,ASSSAPRETQY
TRBJ2-7,TRBV10-3,NA,AISGTGVYEQY
TRBJ2-5,TRBV7-7,NA,ASSKAGRETQY
TRBJ1-1,TRBV19,NA,ASSIYRGDTEAF
TRBJ1-6,TRBV5-1,NA,ASSLESGQNYSPLH
TRBJ2-7,TRBV7-2,once,ASSFDYQYEQY
TRBJ2-1,TRBV5-1,NA,ASSGGRYNEQF
TRBJ2-1,TRBV18,NA,ASSPYSGGPYNEQF
TRBJ1-6,TRBV24-1,NA,ATSDPRQGENSPLH
TRBJ1-3,TRBV4-3,NA,ASSQGQYSGNTIY
TRBJ2-3,TRBV6-2/TRBV6-3,NA,ASSLRPWTSGGPDTQY
TRBJ2-2,TRBV7-6,NA,ASHKTGTTGELF
TRBJ2-7,TRBV21-1,few,ASSKPRDRVLPPLYEQY
TRBJ2-3,TRBV4-2,NA,ASSQRLAGVGDTQY